Listed here are 23 T cell receptor beta chains from one sample, sequenced in a study of OX40 agonist ivuxolimab in advanced cancers. Repertoires were generated with immunoSEQ multiplex PCR, while TCRdb's copy carries only in-frame clones and drops some. Here the sample spans roughly 76,000 clones, around nine tenths being singletons. This specimen consisted of CD4+ or CD8+ T cells sorted from blood, obtained in a trial of the OX40 agonist ivuxolimab. The receptors originated from an adult with an advanced solid tumor such as melanoma, head and neck, liver or kidney cancer.

This chain connects TRBV28 to TRBJ2-7; D is unresolved. The V end was cut by 5 bases, the J end by 0 bases, with 11 bases between. CDR1 is MDHEN, CDR2 SYDVKM, per germline. The CDR3 is made up of 14 amino acids. CDR3 nucleotide sequence: TGTGCCAGCAGTGACCGACATCTCTCCTACGAGCAGTACTTC. This codes for CASSDRHLSYEQYF.

The chain joins TRBV4-1 to TRBJ2-1; a possible D gene is TRBD2 (6 bases). This CDR3 is 15 amino acids long. Per germline, CDR1 MGHRA and CDR2 YSYEKL. Trimming took 2 bases from V and 4 from J, leaving 12 bases between them. Here the CDR3 reads CASSQIPSAYNEQFF. In nucleotides, the CDR3 is TGCGCCAGCAGCCAAATCCCTAGCGCGTACAATGAGCAGTTCTTC.

This chain links TRBV9 with TRBJ1-5, with TRBD1 as a possible D gene (6 bases). The CDR3 totals 16 residues. V lost 2 bases and J 1 base, leaving 13 bases between the germline ends. Germline V lookup: CDR1 SGDLS, CDR2 YYNGEE. CDR3 sequence: CASSVDRQVSNQPQHF. The CDR3 DNA reads as TGTGCCAGCAGCGTTGATAGACAGGTAAGCAATCAGCCCCAGCATTTT.

The chain recombines TRBV11-3 with TRBJ2-1, with a tentative D call TRBD2 (6 bases). The CDR3 is 13 residues long. CDR1 SGHNT and CDR2 YENEEA come from the germline V gene. V was cut by 1 base and J by 8 bases, with 9 bases left in between. DNA of the CDR3: TGTGCCAGCAGCTTAGTATCGGGAGATGAGCAGTTCTTC. Residues: CASSLVSGDEQFF.

The rearrangement uses TRBV4-3 and TRBJ2-1; possibly TRBD2 for D (7 bases). CDR3 size: 15 residues. CDR1 is LGHNA, CDR2 YSLEER, per germline. Trimming shortened V by 4 bases and J by 4 bases, and 14 bases separated the two germline ends. CDR3: CASSLMKGGYNEQFF. CDR3 nucleotides: TGCGCCAGCAGCCTTATGAAGGGGGGGTACAATGAGCAGTTCTTC.

The rearrangement uses TRBV4-2 and TRBJ1-5; unclear D gene. The CDR3 contains 15 residues. Germline V CDR1 and CDR2: LGHNA, YNFKEQ. Deletions cut 0 bases from V and 3 bases from J, with 9 bases between. This chain's CDR3 is CASSQEAGSNQPQHF. The CDR3 bases are TGTGCCAGCAGCCAAGAAGCGGGTTCCAATCAGCCCCAGCATTTT.

CDR3 residues: CSVVLAGFHETQYF. CDR3 sequence (DNA): TGCAGCGTTGTCCTCGCGGGTTTCCACGAGACCCAGTACTTC. The rearrangement links TRBV29-1 to TRBJ2-5, with D tentatively TRBD2 (5 bases). CDR3 size: 14 residues. Germline V gene sequence: CDR1 SQVTM, CDR2 ANQGSEA. Deletions cut 4 bases from V and 5 bases from J, with 17 bases between.

The gene calls are TRBV6-4 and TRBJ1-1; tentatively, D is TRBD1 (5 bases). Deletions cut 2 bases from V and 10 bases from J, with 20 bases between. This CDR3 contains 15 residues. Germline loops: CDR1 MRHNA, CDR2 SNTAGT. The CDR3, as DNA: TGTGCCAGCAGTGACACCCCTGGGGGGGGGTATGCAGCTTTCTTT. Translated: CASSDTPGGGYAAFF.

The chain couples TRBV6-5 to TRBJ2-5; 10 bases map to TRBD2. The CDR3 extends over 15 amino acids. Germline CDR1 and CDR2: MNHEY and SVGAGI. The ends lost 5 bases at V and 4 bases at J; junction bases unmatched: 7. CDR3 protein: CASSRSSGSGETQYF. The CDR3 nucleotides are TGTGCCAGCAGTAGGTCTAGCGGGAGTGGAGAGACCCAGTACTTC.

This clone has only a few counts. The chain has TRBV7-7 and TRBJ2-2; no firm D call. CDR1 and CDR2 (germline): SSHAT, FNYEAQ (reference sequence). The length of the CDR3 is 11 residues. The chain's CDR3 is CASGNTGELFF. CDR3 nucleotide sequence: TGTGCTAGTGGGAACACCGGGGAGCTGTTTTTT.

A few counts support this clone. The rearrangement joins TRBV7-9 to TRBJ1-4; no clear D gene. Germline V CDR1 and CDR2: SEHNR, FQNEAQ (reference sequence). The CDR3 totals 16 residues. Trimming took 4 bases from V and 0 from J, leaving 12 bases between them. CDR3 amino acids: CASSSRIYTTNEKLFF. Written as DNA, the CDR3 is TGTGCCAGCAGCTCGAGAATCTATACAACTAATGAAAAACTGTTTTTT.

V and J are TRBV7-3 and TRBJ1-1; D is undetermined. This CDR3 has 13 residues. V gave up 0 bases and J gave up 0 bases, with 2 bases separating them. Germline loops: CDR1 SGHTA, CDR2 FQGTGA. CDR3 sequence reads: CASSLTMNTEAFF. Written as DNA, the CDR3 is TGTGCCAGCAGCTTAACCATGAACACTGAAGCTTTCTTT. Drawing the rest from reference TRBV7-3 and TRBJ1-1, the complete variable domain is GAGVSQTPSNKVTEKGKYVELRCDPISGHTALYWYRQSLGQGPEFLIYFQGTGAADDSGLPNDRFFAVRPEGSVSTLKIQRTERGDSAVYLCASSLTMNTEAFFGQGTRLTVV.

V is TRBV15 and J is TRBJ2-2; D remains ambiguous. The germline gives CDR1 LNHNV, CDR2 YYDKDF (reference sequence). V was clipped by 5 bases and J by 7 bases, with 11 bases between them. This CDR3 spans 13 amino acids. CDR3 coding DNA: TGTGCCACCAGCGGTGCGGTTAGCGGGGAGCTGTTTTTT. It yields the protein CATSGAVSGELFF.

The chain uses TRBV27 and TRBJ2-3; 8 bases fit TRBD1. CDR1 is MNHEY, CDR2 SMNVEV, per germline (reference sequence). With V trimmed by 7 bases and J by 2 bases, 5 bases remained unmatched. The CDR3 loop spans 14 amino acids. CDR3 sequence reads: CASTWDRFTDTQYF. CDR3 nucleotides: TGTGCCAGCACCTGGGACAGGTTCACAGATACGCAGTATTTT.

This clone was counted once. The chain recombines TRBV10-2 with TRBJ2-7, with D uncertain. The ends were cut back, 2 bases at V and 2 bases at J, with 7 bases in the middle. The CDR3 sequence is 13 residues long. CDR1 and CDR2 from the germline V gene are WSHSY and SAAADI. CDR3 nucleotides: TGCGCCAGCAGTGAGGGACCGACCTACGAGCAGTACTTC. It is translated as CASSEGPTYEQYF.

V usage is TRBV27 and J usage is TRBJ2-7; TRBD2 aligns across 10 bases. The CDR3 consists of 15 residues. CDR1 and CDR2 (germline): MNHEY, SMNVEV (reference sequence). Losses at the gene ends were 6 bases for V and 3 bases for J; bases not matched to a gene: 8. The CDR3 sequence: CASSPGLAILYEQYF. CDR3 in DNA: TGTGCCAGCAGCCCGGGACTAGCGATTCTCTACGAGCAGTACTTC.

This rearrangement joins TRBV9 to TRBJ1-1; no definite D call. Germline V gives CDR1 SGDLS, CDR2 YYNGEE. The length of the CDR3 is 17 residues. With 3 bases removed from V and 1 base from J, the gap between germline ends came to 19 bases. The CDR3 coding sequence is TGTGCCAGCAGCGCCACCGACCTTTTGACACCGAACACTGAAGCTTTCTTT. Translation gives CASSATDLLTPNTEAFF.

This sequence joins TRBV28 and TRBJ1-2; D uncertain. Trimming took off 5 bases at V and 4 bases at J, with 11 bases between the two ends. Germline assignment: CDR1 MDHEN and CDR2 SYDVKM. The CDR3 totals 13 residues. CDR3 region: CASSNTDLYGYTF. The CDR3 DNA is TGTGCCAGCAGTAACACCGACCTCTATGGCTACACCTTC.

This rearrangement joins TRBV19 to TRBJ2-6; TRBD1 aligns across 7 bases. CDR1 and CDR2 (germline): LNHDA, SQIVND (reference sequence). The CDR3 contains 16 residues. V shed 10 bases, J shed 0 bases, and the junction held 9 bases outside the gene matches. CDR3 residues: CATTGQISSGANVLTF. For the CDR3, the DNA is TGTGCCACGACGGGACAGATAAGCTCTGGGGCCAACGTCCTGACTTTC.

The chain recombines TRBV19 with TRBJ2-1; weak D call: TRBD2 (5 bases). The CDR3 extends over 14 amino acids. V lost 8 bases and J lost 0, with 11 bases in between. The germline V gene has CDR1 LNHDA and CDR2 SQIVND (reference sequence). As DNA, the CDR3 is TGTGCCAGTGGCTTAGCGAGCTCCTACAATGAGCAGTTCTTC. Amino acids: CASGLASSYNEQFF.

This chain uses TRBV25-1 with TRBJ1-2; D not certain. CDR1 and CDR2 (germline): MGHDK, SYGVNS. The length of the CDR3 is 13 residues. V shed 4 bases and J shed 8 bases, with 14 bases lying between them. CDR3 amino acids: CASSGPSRVGYTF. CDR3 nucleotide sequence: TGTGCCAGCAGTGGTCCTAGTCGGGTCGGCTACACCTTC.

This clone has a single count. V and J are TRBV15 and TRBJ2-3; D call uncertain. The CDR3 is 13 amino acids. Between the trimmed V and J ends, which lost 4 bases and 0 bases, there was a span of 5 bases. CDR1 is LNHNV, CDR2 YYDKDF, per germline (reference sequence). The CDR3 coding sequence is TGTGCCACCAGCACCTCTAGCACAGATACGCAGTATTTT. It translates to CATSTSSTDTQYF.

The chain uses TRBV19 and TRBJ1-2; D remains unclear. The V end was cut by 3 bases, the J end by 4 bases, with 15 bases between. In germline, CDR1 is LNHDA, CDR2 SQIVND (reference sequence). CDR3 length: 15 amino acids. Here the CDR3 reads CASSINAGASYGYTF. CDR3 DNA: TGTGCCAGTAGTATTAACGCAGGAGCCTCCTATGGCTACACCTTC.